A single sample gave rise to the 14 T cell receptor beta chains below, sequenced in a study of blood T cell repertoires in COVID-19. The assay was immunoSEQ multiplex PCR, and TCRdb's table has in-frame clones only and misses some. The sample contains a few hundred thousand clones, 80% of which appear only once. Sequencing was carried out using peripheral blood. These receptors came from a human donor in a cohort sampled during active COVID-19.

V usage is TRBV6-6 and J usage is TRBJ1-1; TRBD1 matches at 7 bases. This CDR3 contains 13 residues. After removal of 11 bases from V and 6 bases from J, the junction contained 12 bases not matched to a gene. The germline gives CDR1 MNHNY, CDR2 SVGAGI (reference sequence). The CDR3 DNA follows: TGTGCCGGAGCTACTGACAGGGTCGCTGAAGCTTTCTTT. This encodes CAGATDRVAEAFF.

The chain carries TRBV6-2 or TRBV6-3 and TRBJ1-5; a possible D gene is TRBD1 (5 bases). The length of the CDR3 is 14 residues. Germline V gives CDR1 MNHEY, CDR2 SVGEGT. With 5 bases removed from V and 3 bases from J, the gap between germline ends came to 11 bases. The CDR3: CASSNRDSNQPQHF. The CDR3 nucleotides are TGTGCCAGCAGTAACCGGGACTCCAATCAGCCCCAGCATTTT.

V gene TRBV5-4 combines with J gene TRBJ2-3; 12 bases agree with TRBD2. CDR1 and CDR2 from the germline V gene are SGHNT and YYREEE (reference sequence). The CDR3 consists of 18 residues. V lost 4 bases and J lost 4; bases outside the gene matches: 13. The CDR3 protein is CASSGLAGGLIVSDTQYF. DNA of the CDR3: TGTGCCAGCAGCGGGCTAGCGGGGGGGCTAATTGTCTCAGATACGCAGTATTTT.

This clone was observed a single time. The rearrangement uses TRBV9 and TRBJ2-4, with 12 bases that match TRBD2. Germline lookup yields CDR1 SGDLS and CDR2 YYNGEE. The CDR3 is 16 residues long. V lost 1 base, J lost 5 bases, and 4 bases stayed unmatched. The CDR3 loop reads CASSVSSGGAQNIQYF. The CDR3 DNA follows: TGTGCCAGCAGCGTATCTAGCGGGGGGGCCCAAAACATTCAGTACTTC.

Points on this clone: Additional DNA sequences in this sample encode the identical CDR3. V usage is TRBV7-2 and J usage is TRBJ2-1, with D hard to call. The CDR3 runs 13 residues. Per the germline V gene, CDR1 is SGHTA and CDR2 is FQGNSA. V was cut by 1 base and J by 5 bases, with 6 bases left in between. The CDR3 sequence: CASSLGPNNEQFF. CDR3 in DNA: TGTGCCAGCAGCTTAGGTCCTAACAATGAGCAGTTCTTC.

The V call is TRBV7-2, the J call TRBJ2-7, with 10 bases fitting TRBD1. Germline V CDR1 and CDR2: SGHTA, FQGNSA. This CDR3 is built from 17 residues. V lost 5 bases and J lost 0; bases outside the gene matches: 10. The CDR3 here is CASSAGQGVLGSYEQYF. For the CDR3, the DNA is TGTGCCAGCAGCGCCGGACAGGGGGTTCTTGGCTCCTACGAGCAGTACTTC.

This chain uses TRBV5-6 with TRBJ1-2; D possibly corresponds to TRBD1 (5 bases). Germline lookup yields CDR1 SGHDT and CDR2 YYEEEE. Trimming cost V 4 bases and J 2 bases, with 12 bases left between them. There are 14 residues in the CDR3. Here the CDR3 reads CASSPLGGNYGYTF. The CDR3 DNA sequence: TGTGCCAGCAGCCCCCTCGGGGGGAACTATGGCTACACCTTC. Full variable domain (missing parts from reference TRBV5-6 and TRBJ1-2): DAGVTQSPTHLIKTRGQQVTLRCSPKSGHDTVSWYQQALGQGPQFIFQYYEEEERQRGNFPDRFSGHQFPNYSSELNVNALLLGDSALYLCASSPLGGNYGYTFGSGTRLTVV.

This rearrangement joins TRBV6-5 to TRBJ1-4; D not resolved. Trimming removed 2 bases at V and 5 bases at J, with 9 bases between. The germline V gene has CDR1 MNHEY and CDR2 SVGAGI. This CDR3 comprises 14 residues. Here the CDR3 reads CASSYGGPNEKLFF. CDR3 nucleotides: TGTGCCAGCAGTTACGGCGGGCCGAATGAAAAACTGTTTTTT.

The chain employs TRBV7-8 and TRBJ2-7; a possible D gene is TRBD1 (7 bases). The CDR3 has 13 residues. The germline V and J ends were trimmed by 1 base and 6 bases, with 10 bases remaining between them. Germline-derived CDR1 and CDR2 are SGHVS and FQNEAQ. As DNA, the CDR3 is TGTGCCAGCAGCTTAGACAGGGGAGGCGAGCAGTACTTC. It specifies CASSLDRGGEQYF. The variable domain in full, with the rest retrieved from reference TRBV7-8 and TRBJ2-7, is GAGVSQSPRYKVAKRGQDVALRCDPISGHVSLFWYQQALGQGPEFLTYFQNEAQLDKSGLPSDRFFAERPEGSVSTLKIQRTQQEDSAVYLCASSLDRGGEQYFGPGTRLTVT.

The CDR3 region has the DNA TGTGCCAGCAGCTTACGCGGGAGGGGGACCGGGGAGCTGTTTTTT. This translates into CASSLRGRGTGELFF. This chain connects TRBV7-8 to TRBJ2-2; 9 nucleotides line up with TRBD2. CDR3 length equals 15 residues. J gave up 5 bases and V 2 bases, and 3 bases lay outside the gene matches. Germline CDR1 is SGHVS and CDR2 is FQNEAQ.

This clone is a singleton in its sample. This chain uses TRBV10-3 with TRBJ2-7, with D possibly being TRBD1 (5 bases). Trimming pared 0 bases from V and 3 bases from J, leaving 12 bases between. Per the germline V gene, CDR1 is ENHRY and CDR2 is SYGVKD. The CDR3 consists of 15 residues. CDR3 DNA: TGTGCCATCAGTGAGTCTAGGACATCCAGCTACGAGCAGTACTTC. Protein product: CAISESRTSSYEQYF.

The chain carries TRBV6-5 and TRBJ1-2; unclear D gene. The CDR3 is 11 amino acids. V was clipped by 6 bases and J by 4 bases, with 6 bases between them. Per the germline V gene, CDR1 is MNHEY and CDR2 is SVGAGI. Here the CDR3 DNA reads TGTGCCAGCAGCGCGGGCTATGGCTACACCTTC. It translates to CASSAGYGYTF.

This chain connects TRBV6-5 to TRBJ2-1; 8 bases fit TRBD1. With 4 bases clipped from V and 5 bases from J, the junction kept 4 bases outside the gene matches. Germline CDR1 and CDR2: MNHEY and SVGAGI. This CDR3 is built from 14 residues. CDR3 residues: CASSSWTGNNEQFF. CDR3 in DNA: TGTGCCAGCAGTTCCTGGACAGGGAACAATGAGCAGTTCTTC.

This rearrangement joins TRBV24-1 to TRBJ2-7, with 7 positions matching TRBD1. CDR1 KGHDR and CDR2 SFDVKD come from the germline V gene. This CDR3 is 13 amino acids long. Trimming cost V 3 bases and J 5 bases; bases outside gene matches: 3. CDR3 loop: CATSDDRANEQYF. The CDR3 region has the DNA TGTGCCACCAGTGATGACAGGGCGAACGAGCAGTACTTC.